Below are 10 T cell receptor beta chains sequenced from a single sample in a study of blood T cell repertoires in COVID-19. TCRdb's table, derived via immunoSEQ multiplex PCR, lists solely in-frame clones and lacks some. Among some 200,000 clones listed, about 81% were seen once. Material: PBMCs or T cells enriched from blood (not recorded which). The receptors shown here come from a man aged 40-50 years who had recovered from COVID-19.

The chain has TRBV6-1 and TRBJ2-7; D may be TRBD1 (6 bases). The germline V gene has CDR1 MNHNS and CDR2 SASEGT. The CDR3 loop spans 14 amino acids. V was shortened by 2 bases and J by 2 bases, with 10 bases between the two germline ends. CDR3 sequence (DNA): TGTGCCAGCAGTGAAACAGGGATACCCTACGAGCAGTACTTC. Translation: CASSETGIPYEQYF.

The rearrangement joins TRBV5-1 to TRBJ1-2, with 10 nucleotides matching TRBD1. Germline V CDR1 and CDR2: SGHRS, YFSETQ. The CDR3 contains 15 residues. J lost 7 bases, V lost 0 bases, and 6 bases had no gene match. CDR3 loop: CASSLGGQGFGGYTF. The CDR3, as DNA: TGCGCCAGCAGCTTGGGGGGACAGGGGTTCGGTGGCTACACCTTC.

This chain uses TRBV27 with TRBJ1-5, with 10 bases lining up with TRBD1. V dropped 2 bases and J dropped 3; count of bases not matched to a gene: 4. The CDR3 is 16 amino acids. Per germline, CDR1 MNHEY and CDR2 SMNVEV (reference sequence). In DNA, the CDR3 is TGTGCCAGCAGTTTAAGTGGGACAGGGGTCAATCAGCCCCAGCATTTT. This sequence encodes CASSLSGTGVNQPQHF.

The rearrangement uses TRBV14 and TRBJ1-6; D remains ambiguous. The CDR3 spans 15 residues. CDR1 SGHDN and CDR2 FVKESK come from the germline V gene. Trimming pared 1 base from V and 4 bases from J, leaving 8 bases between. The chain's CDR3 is CASSQATDYNSPLHF. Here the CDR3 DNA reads TGTGCCAGCAGCCAAGCAACAGATTATAATTCACCCCTCCACTTT.

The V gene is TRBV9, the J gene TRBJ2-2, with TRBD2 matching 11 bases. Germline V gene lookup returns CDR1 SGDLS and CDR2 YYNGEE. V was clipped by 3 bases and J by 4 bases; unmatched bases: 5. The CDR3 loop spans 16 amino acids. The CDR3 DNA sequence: TGTGCCAGCAGCGAGAGAACTAGCGGGAGCACCGGGGAGCTGTTTTTT. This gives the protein CASSERTSGSTGELFF. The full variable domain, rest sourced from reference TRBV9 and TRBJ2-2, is DSGVTQTPKHLITATGQRVTLRCSPRSGDLSVYWYQQSLDQGLQFLIQYYNGEERAKGNILERFSAQQFPDLHSELNLSSLELGDSALYFCASSERTSGSTGELFFGEGSRLTVL.

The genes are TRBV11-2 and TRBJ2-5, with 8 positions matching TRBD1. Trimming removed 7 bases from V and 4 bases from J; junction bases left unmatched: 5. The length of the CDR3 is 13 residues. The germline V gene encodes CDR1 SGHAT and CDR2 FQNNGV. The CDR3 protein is CASTKGQGETQYF. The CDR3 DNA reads TGTGCCAGCACCAAAGGACAGGGAGAGACCCAGTACTTC. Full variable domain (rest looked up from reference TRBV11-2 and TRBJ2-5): EAGVAQSPRYKIIEKRQSVAFWCNPISGHATLYWYQQILGQGPKLLIQFQNNGVVDDSQLPKDRFSAERLKGVDSTLKIQPAKLEDSAVYLCASTKGQGETQYFGPGTRLLVL.

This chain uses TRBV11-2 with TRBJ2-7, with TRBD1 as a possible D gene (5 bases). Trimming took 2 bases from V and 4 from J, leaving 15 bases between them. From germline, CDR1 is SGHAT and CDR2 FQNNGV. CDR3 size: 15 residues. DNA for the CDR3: TGTGCCAGCAGCTTAAGCAGGGTATCGATTTACGAGCAGTACTTC. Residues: CASSLSRVSIYEQYF.

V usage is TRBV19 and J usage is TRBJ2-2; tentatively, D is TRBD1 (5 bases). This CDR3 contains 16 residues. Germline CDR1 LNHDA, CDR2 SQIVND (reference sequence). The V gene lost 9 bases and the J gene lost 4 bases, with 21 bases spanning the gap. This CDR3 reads CASGKMTVSGTGELFF. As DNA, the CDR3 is TGTGCCAGCGGTAAAATGACAGTTAGTGGCACCGGGGAGCTGTTTTTT.

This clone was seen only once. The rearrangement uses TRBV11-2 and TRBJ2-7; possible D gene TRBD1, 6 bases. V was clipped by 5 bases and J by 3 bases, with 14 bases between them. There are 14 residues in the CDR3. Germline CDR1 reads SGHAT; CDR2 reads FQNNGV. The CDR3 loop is CASSHLGGSYEQYF. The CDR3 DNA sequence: TGTGCCAGCAGCCACTTAGGGGGAAGCTACGAGCAGTACTTC.

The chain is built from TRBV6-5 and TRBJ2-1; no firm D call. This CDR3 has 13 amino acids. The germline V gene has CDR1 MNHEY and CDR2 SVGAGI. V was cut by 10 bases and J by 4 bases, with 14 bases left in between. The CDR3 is CATRSSKYNEQFF. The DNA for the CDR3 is TGTGCCACCCGTTCATCTAAATACAATGAGCAGTTCTTC.